The clone carrying this T cell receptor beta chain was picked up a small number of times. The antigen remains undetermined. This sample is part of a study of molecular identifiers for immune sequencing clone quantification. The study's findings and limits: Clonotypes topping 20 RNA copies carried over 97% of effector molecules but under 1% of naive ones.

TCRdb fed the PCR reads into MiXCR, producing one record per CDR3 protein. The table lists hundreds of thousands of distinct CDR3 sequences, about 23% of them singletons, with about 0.74% in the top ten. The CDR3 has 12 amino acids. Trimming cost V 0 bases and J 4 bases, with 6 bases left between them. Germline CDR1 reads GTSNPN; CDR2 reads SVGIG (reference sequence). V usage is TRBV30 and J usage is TRBJ1-1; D remains ambiguous. The receptor was isolated from a human donor in good health. Some libraries in this study had Jurkat cell RNA spiked in. Material for sequencing was naive CD8+ T cells from blood, with Jurkat cell RNA spiked in. Documented subset: FACS-sorted CD8+CD4-CCR7+CD45RA+ naive T cells. The CDR3, as DNA: TGTGCCTGGAGTGTACACGGCACTGAAGCTTTCTTT. It yields the protein CAWSVHGTEAFF. Filled out from reference TRBV30 and TRBJ1-1, the complete variable domain reads SQTIHQWPATLVQPVGSPLSLECTVEGTSNPNLYWYRQAAGRGLQLLFYSVGIGQISSEVPQNLSASRPQDRQFILSSKKLLLSDSGFYLCAWSVHGTEAFFGQGTRLTVV.